Following are 19 T cell receptor beta chains from one sample sequenced in a study of cytomegalovirus exposure and HLA in healthy donors. With 60 Vbeta and 13 Jbeta primers, the PCR was carried out. The protocol was immunoSEQ multiplex PCR, while the TCRdb copy is restricted to in-frame clones and leaves out a portion. The sample lists about 130,000 clones; approximately 84% were seen once. The sample consisted of PBMCs. The receptors come from a woman in her 40s in good health and CMV-seronegative.

This clone turned up a few times. One end of the junction varies from germline; a read error may be responsible. V usage is TRBV6-4 and J usage is TRBJ2-6, with 7 bases lining up with TRBD1. CDR1 and CDR2 from the germline V gene are MRHNA and SNTAGT. The CDR3 covers 16 residues. CDR3 residues: CASSDRDSSGANGLTF. The CDR3 DNA sequence: TGTGCCAGCAGTGACCGGGACAGCTCTGGGGCCAACGGCCTGACTTTC.

The V gene is TRBV28, the J gene TRBJ2-5; 11 bases align to TRBD2. The CDR3 runs 17 residues. Germline CDR1 reads MDHEN; CDR2 reads SYDVKM. V shed 5 bases, J shed 5 bases, and the junction held 13 bases outside the gene matches. The CDR3 reads CASSDPLAGGPGETQYF. In DNA form, the CDR3 reads TGTGCCAGCAGTGACCCGCTAGCGGGGGGCCCCGGGGAGACCCAGTACTTC.

This clone was observed a single time. The junction shows a germline mismatch at one end, possibly a read error. The chain employs TRBV30 and TRBJ2-4; D unresolved. The CDR3 consists of 14 residues. CDR1 and CDR2 (germline): GTSNPN, SVGIG (reference sequence). CDR3 amino acids: CAWSASIKENSQYF. DNA for the CDR3: TGTGCCTGGAGTGCGAGTATAAAAGAAAACAGTCAGTACTTC.

The gene calls are TRBV5-1 and TRBJ2-5, with a tentative D call TRBD1 (6 bases). The tail of the sequence fits TRBJ2-7 better, so the J call may be wrong. The CDR3 has 14 amino acids. Germline lookup yields CDR1 SGHRS and CDR2 YFSETQ. DNA of the CDR3: TGCGCCAGCAGCTTGGAGTCAGGGGTCAGCGAGCAGTACTTC. Translated, it gives CASSLESGVSEQYF.

This sequence joins TRBV7-6 and TRBJ2-2; D unclear. The V end lost 8 bases, the J end lost 4 bases, and 11 bases lay between the germline ends. The CDR3 has 13 residues. Looked up from germline, CDR1 is SGHVS and CDR2 is FNYEAQ. CDR3 in DNA: TGTGCCAGCCGGATTTCAGGCACCGGGGAGCTGTTTTTT. Protein product: CASRISGTGELFF.

The rearrangement joins TRBV11-2 to TRBJ2-5; unclear D gene. Germline CDR1 and CDR2: SGHAT and FQNNGV. This CDR3 comprises 14 residues. The germline V and J ends were trimmed by 1 base and 1 base, with 7 bases remaining between them. CDR3 residues: CASSLARLQETQYF. As DNA, the CDR3 is TGTGCCAGCAGCTTAGCAAGACTCCAAGAGACCCAGTACTTC.

This clone was seen a handful of times. The chain's CDR3 is CASSATQGQGNIQYF. The CDR3 DNA reads as TGCGCCAGCAGCGCGACCCAGGGACAGGGAAACATTCAGTACTTC. This chain connects TRBV5-1 to TRBJ2-4; TRBD1 agrees at 9 bases. Trimming at V came to 4 bases and at J to 6 bases, leaving 8 bases not matched to a gene. The CDR3 runs to 15 residues. Germline values: CDR1 SGHRS, CDR2 YFSETQ.

This clone occurred once. This chain links TRBV5-1 with TRBJ2-2; TRBD1 matches 11 bases. The CDR3 loop spans 15 amino acids. Trimming at V came to 7 bases and at J to 6 bases, leaving 8 bases not matched to a gene. The germline V gene encodes CDR1 SGHRS and CDR2 YFSETQ. As DNA, the CDR3 is TGCGCCAGCGGAGCGGACAGGGGGCTCGCCGGGGAGCTGTTTTTT. As protein: CASGADRGLAGELFF.

V and J are TRBV30 and TRBJ2-1; TRBD2 agrees at 9 bases. The V gene end was trimmed by 0 bases and the J gene end by 4 bases; junction bases not matched to a gene: 7. This CDR3 comprises 16 residues. The V gene's germline CDR1 is GTSNPN and CDR2 SVGIG (reference sequence). CDR3 DNA sequence: TGTGCCTGGAGTGTACTGGGGGCGGGGGGGTACAATGAGCAGTTCTTC. This gives the protein CAWSVLGAGGYNEQFF. The variable domain in full, completed from reference TRBV30 and TRBJ2-1, reads SQTIHQWPATLVQPVGSPLSLECTVEGTSNPNLYWYRQAAGRGLQLLFYSVGIGQISSEVPQNLSASRPQDRQFILSSKKLLLSDSGFYLCAWSVLGAGGYNEQFFGPGTRLTVL.

The chain recombines TRBV19 with TRBJ1-2, with 7 bases identical to TRBD1. Germline V CDR1 and CDR2: LNHDA, SQIVND (reference sequence). This CDR3 spans 17 amino acids. The J segment lost 2 bases and the V segment lost 6 bases, leaving 15 bases of the junction unmatched. CDR3 DNA sequence: TGTGCCAGTAGCACCACCTGGACAGGACCTAAGAACTATGGCTACACCTTC. Its translation is CASSTTWTGPKNYGYTF.

V gene TRBV28 combines with J gene TRBJ1-2; maybe TRBD1 (6 bases). V lost 4 bases and J 7 bases, leaving 13 bases between the germline ends. CDR1 is MDHEN, CDR2 SYDVKM, per germline. The CDR3 spans 13 residues. CDR3 sequence: CASSWGGVSGYTF. CDR3 DNA sequence: TGTGCCAGCAGTTGGGGGGGCGTAAGTGGCTACACCTTC.

The chain joins TRBV10-3 to TRBJ1-1; the match to TRBD1 covers 7 bases. Germline CDR1 and CDR2: ENHRY and SYGVKD. The CDR3 runs 14 residues. V was pared by 2 bases and J by 7 bases, with 7 bases of the junction left unmatched. The CDR3 loop is CAISEPTGDSEAFF. CDR3 bases: TGTGCCATCAGTGAGCCGACCGGGGACAGTGAAGCTTTCTTT.

The chain combines TRBV11-1 with TRBJ2-1; TRBD2 is a possible D gene (6 bases). Trimming pared 5 bases from V and 2 bases from J, leaving 13 bases between. This CDR3 has 15 amino acids. CDR1 and CDR2 from the germline V gene are SGHAT and FQDESV (reference sequence). As DNA, the CDR3 is TGTGCCAGCAGCCCGTTGGGGGGTCCCTACAATGAGCAGTTCTTC. Translating gives CASSPLGGPYNEQFF.

CDR3 nucleotide sequence: TGTGCCAGCAGCCATGGACTGCCTGGAAACACCATATATTTT. Protein sequence: CASSHGLPGNTIYF. This rearrangement joins TRBV14 to TRBJ1-3, with no clear D. With 3 bases removed from V and 2 bases from J, the gap between germline ends came to 8 bases. Germline assignment: CDR1 SGHDN and CDR2 FVKESK. This CDR3 is built from 14 residues.

As concerns this clone: Different DNA sequences within this sample yield the same CDR3. The chain joins TRBV27 to TRBJ1-1, with 8 positions matching TRBD1. Trimming cost V 3 bases and J 4 bases; bases outside gene matches: 4. The germline V gene encodes CDR1 MNHEY and CDR2 SMNVEV (reference sequence). The CDR3 contains 14 residues. CDR3 sequence (DNA): TGTGCCAGCAGTTTCGGACAGGGTGGCACTGAAGCTTTCTTT. Protein product: CASSFGQGGTEAFF.

CDR3 nucleotides: TGTGCCAGCAGCTTACGGGGGGGGAAACAAGAGACCCAGTACTTC. As protein: CASSLRGGKQETQYF. This chain connects TRBV7-3 to TRBJ2-5; TRBD2 matches at 8 bases. Per germline, CDR1 SGHTA and CDR2 FQGTGA. CDR3 length: 15 amino acids. Unmatched junction bases numbered 4, after V lost 2 bases and J lost 2 bases.

This chain uses TRBV9 with TRBJ2-6; 9 nucleotides align to TRBD1. Germline CDR1 is SGDLS and CDR2 is YYNGEE. CDR3 length: 18 amino acids. Trimming took 2 bases from V and 0 from J; bases not matched to a gene: 6. The CDR3 is CASSVSTGGGSGANVLTF. In nucleotides, the CDR3 is TGTGCCAGCAGCGTTTCGACAGGGGGGGGCTCTGGGGCCAACGTCCTGACTTTC.

The J gene is TRBJ1-5, the V gene TRBV2; D call uncertain. V lost 6 bases and J lost 0, with 6 bases in between. Germline CDR1 is SNHLY and CDR2 is FYNNEI. The CDR3 has 13 amino acids. The chain's CDR3 is CASRADSNQPQHF. The CDR3 region has the DNA TGTGCCAGCAGGGCCGATAGCAATCAGCCCCAGCATTTT.

The chain combines TRBV2 with TRBJ1-5; D might be TRBD1 (5 bases). Between the trimmed V and J ends, which lost 4 bases and 1 base, there was a span of 14 bases. The length of the CDR3 is 16 residues. Germline loops: CDR1 SNHLY, CDR2 FYNNEI. In DNA form, the CDR3 reads TGTGCCAGCAGTGTACAAGGGGTTCTGAGCAATCAGCCCCAGCATTTT. This encodes CASSVQGVLSNQPQHF.